This T cell receptor (beta chain) was identified during a study of cytomegalovirus exposure and HLA in healthy donors. The study's findings and limits: Later analysis identified a missense DCLRE1C variant that was linked to TCR beta V- and J-gene trimming.

PCR employed 60 Vbeta and 13 Jbeta primers. Assay: immunoSEQ multiplex PCR; the TCRdb copy retains only in-frame clones and omits some. The table has roughly 160,000 clones, 73% seen once. Germline V gene lookup returns CDR1 SGHDT and CDR2 YYEEEE. Trimming stripped 0 bases from V and 5 bases from J, with 6 bases between. This CDR3 has 13 residues. Remarks on this clone: Its target is unknown.

The clonotype originates from a woman aged 18-30 years in good health and CMV-seropositive. The rearrangement links TRBV5-6 to TRBJ1-5; D is possibly TRBD1 (5 bases). The sample comprised PBMCs. In DNA form, the CDR3 reads TGTGCCAGCAGCTTGGGGGGCTATCAGCCCCAGCATTTT. Protein product: CASSLGGYQPQHF.